The 9 T cell receptor beta chains listed next were all sequenced from one sample in a study of follicular helper T cells after annual influenza vaccination. The time point was: 2014-2015 season, pre-vaccination. The table came from immunoSEQ multiplex PCR; TCRdb's copy has only in-frame clones and leaves some out. The table lists approximately 30,000 clones, approximately 80% of them singletons. Specimen: CXCR5+ CD38- circulating T follicular helper cells from blood, collected on the day of influenza vaccination. Documented subset: circulating Tfh, non-naive CD4+CXCR5+PD-1+ (ICOS+CD38+ or ICOS-CD38-). Every receptor here comes from an adult who received the influenza vaccine.

This clone was seen a few times. This rearrangement joins TRBV6-5 to TRBJ1-5; D unresolved. V lost 6 bases to trimming and J lost 1 base, with 7 bases between them. This CDR3 has 13 residues. The germline V gene encodes CDR1 MNHEY and CDR2 SVGAGI. The DNA of the CDR3 is TGTGCCAGCAGACAGACAAGCAATCAGCCCCAGCATTTT. Amino acids: CASRQTSNQPQHF.

V is TRBV7-9 and J is TRBJ1-2, with a tentative D call TRBD1 (5 bases). V lost 4 bases and J lost 5, with 20 bases in between. Germline values: CDR1 SEHNR, CDR2 FQNEAQ (reference sequence). There are 16 residues in the CDR3. The CDR3 bases are TGTGCCAGCAGCTCCGCGTTCGGGGGGGAGACGTATGGCTACACCTTC. Its protein is CASSSAFGGETYGYTF.

The genes are TRBV6-1 and TRBJ1-1, with 10 bases that match TRBD1. Germline CDR1 reads MNHNS; CDR2 reads SASEGT. J lost 4 bases, V lost 3 bases, and 5 bases had no gene match. This CDR3 has 15 residues. As DNA, the CDR3 is TGTGCCAGCAGTGACCCGGGACAGGGGAGCACTGAAGCTTTCTTT. Translation gives CASSDPGQGSTEAFF.

CDR3 sequence reads: CASSVGQKIEAFF. CDR3 DNA: TGTGCCAGTAGTGTGGGACAGAAAATCGAAGCTTTCTTT. The J gene is TRBJ1-1, the V gene TRBV19, with 7 bases lining up with TRBD1. Germline CDR1 and CDR2: LNHDA and SQIVND (reference sequence). V shed 5 bases and J 8 bases; nucleotides not matched to a gene: 8. This CDR3 spans 13 amino acids.

CDR3 DNA: TGTGCCAGTAAGGCGCTAGCGGGGGGCTACAATGAGCAGTTCTTC. It translates to CASKALAGGYNEQFF. V usage is TRBV19 and J usage is TRBJ2-1; 11 bases fit TRBD2. This CDR3 contains 15 residues. The germline V gene encodes CDR1 LNHDA and CDR2 SQIVND (reference sequence). V lost 7 bases, J lost 3 bases, and 5 bases stayed unmatched.

The chain has TRBV4-1 and TRBJ2-2; TRBD2 matches 9 bases. V lost 0 bases to trimming and J lost 2 bases; unmatched junction nucleotides: 7. Per the germline V gene, CDR1 is MGHRA and CDR2 is YSYEKL. The CDR3 contains 18 residues. For the CDR3, the DNA is TGCGCCAGCAGCCAAGATCTAGGGCGGGGGGGAAACACCGGGGAGCTGTTTTTT. It codes for CASSQDLGRGGNTGELFF.

V usage is TRBV5-1 and J usage is TRBJ2-5, with 8 bases fitting TRBD1. V lost 4 bases, J lost 1 base, and 9 bases stayed unmatched. Germline CDR1 reads SGHRS; CDR2 reads YFSETQ. The CDR3 extends over 16 amino acids. Here the CDR3 reads CASSLYGQGGQETQYF. The CDR3 DNA follows: TGCGCCAGCAGCCTCTATGGACAGGGCGGCCAAGAGACCCAGTACTTC.

The chain carries TRBV7-2 and TRBJ2-5; TRBD2 aligns across 10 bases. V was pared by 5 bases and J by 4 bases, with 4 bases of the junction left unmatched. Germline V lookup: CDR1 SGHTA, CDR2 FQGNSA. The CDR3 consists of 14 residues. The CDR3 coding sequence is TGTGCCAGCAGCCCTAGCGGGGGCACAGAGACCCAGTACTTC. The encoded protein is CASSPSGGTETQYF.

The rearrangement links TRBV5-6 to TRBJ2-1; 9 nucleotides match TRBD2. The CDR3 length is 17 residues. The trim removed 1 base at V and 0 bases at J, leaving 5 bases unmatched. CDR1 and CDR2 from the germline V gene are SGHDT and YYEEEE. The CDR3: CASSLPKLAGSYNEQFF. The CDR3 nucleotides are TGTGCCAGCAGCTTGCCCAAACTAGCGGGCTCCTACAATGAGCAGTTCTTC.